These 10 T cell receptor beta chains came from one sample sequenced in a study of T cell repertoires in ileal Crohn's disease. The time point is: proximal margin of the surgical specimen (macroscopically non-inflamed). Produced via immunoSEQ multiplex PCR; TCRdb's table is partial and in-frame only. This table has thousands of clones, around 78% appearing once. The material sequenced was ileal tissue. All receptors come from an adult with Crohn's disease.

V and J are TRBV28 and TRBJ2-1; 14 nucleotides line up with TRBD2. The CDR3 consists of 17 residues. V lost 1 base, J lost 9 bases, and 8 bases stayed unmatched. CDR1 and CDR2 from the germline V gene are MDHEN and SYDVKM. The CDR3 loop is CASSLLGLAGEDIEQFF. CDR3 nucleotides: TGTGCCAGCAGTTTATTGGGACTAGCGGGAGAAGACATTGAGCAGTTCTTC.

This clone has only a few counts. The rearrangement joins TRBV7-8 to TRBJ2-3; 12 positions agree with TRBD2. The CDR3 length is 15 residues. After removal of 2 bases from V and 6 bases from J, the junction contained 3 bases not matched to a gene. Germline CDR1 and CDR2: SGHVS and FQNEAQ. CDR3 coding DNA: TGTGCCAGCAGCTTACTAGCGGGAGGGTTGGATACGCAGTATTTT. Residues: CASSLLAGGLDTQYF.

The chain's CDR3 is CASSLSGGNEKLFF. CDR3 in DNA: TGTGCCAGCAGCTTGTCAGGGGGTAATGAAAAACTGTTTTTT. V and J are TRBV5-6 and TRBJ1-4, with 7 nucleotides matching TRBD1. Germline V CDR1 and CDR2: SGHDT, YYEEEE. J was trimmed by 4 bases and V by 1 base; bases with no gene match: 1. CDR3 length: 14 amino acids.

This clone was seen just once. The chain carries TRBV14 and TRBJ2-4, with a tentative D call TRBD1 (6 bases). Between the trimmed V and J ends, which lost 5 bases and 8 bases, there was a span of 19 bases. CDR3 length: 15 residues. Germline CDR1 reads SGHDN; CDR2 reads FVKESK. The DNA of the CDR3 is TGTGCCAGCAGCTTGGGGGCCCCGGGTAGGGACATTCAGTACTTC. As protein: CASSLGAPGRDIQYF.

The chain joins TRBV7-8 to TRBJ2-3; D might be TRBD1 (6 bases). CDR1 and CDR2 (germline): SGHVS, FQNEAQ. The V and J ends lost 1 base and 3 bases respectively, with 14 bases between them. The CDR3 loop spans 16 amino acids. The CDR3 sequence: CASSLGKGVNTDTQYF. The DNA for the CDR3 is TGTGCCAGCAGCTTAGGGAAGGGGGTCAATACAGATACGCAGTATTTT. Looking up the rest from reference TRBV7-8 and TRBJ2-3 gives the full variable domain: GAGVSQSPRYKVAKRGQDVALRCDPISGHVSLFWYQQALGQGPEFLTYFQNEAQLDKSGLPSDRFFAERPEGSVSTLKIQRTQQEDSAVYLCASSLGKGVNTDTQYFGPGTRLTVL.

This sequence joins TRBV27 and TRBJ1-5; unclear D gene. The CDR3 runs to 13 residues. Between the trimmed V and J ends, which lost 4 bases and 6 bases, there was a span of 10 bases. Germline CDR1 and CDR2: MNHEY and SMNVEV (reference sequence). CDR3 amino acids: CASSSDTSQPQHF. CDR3 nucleotides: TGTGCCAGCAGTTCCGACACTAGTCAGCCCCAGCATTTT.

The chain links TRBV6-1 to TRBJ2-7; 7 bases are shared with TRBD1. Germline CDR1 is MNHNS and CDR2 is SASEGT. The V segment lost 2 bases and the J segment 4 bases; nucleotides outside the gene matches: 8. The CDR3 is made up of 15 amino acids. CDR3 coding DNA: TGTGCCAGCAGTGAATGGCACAGGGGATTATACGAGCAGTACTTC. Amino acids: CASSEWHRGLYEQYF.

The gene calls are TRBV5-6 and TRBJ1-5; D not resolved. Trimming took 1 base from V and 1 from J, leaving 9 bases between them. Per germline, CDR1 SGHDT and CDR2 YYEEEE. The CDR3 sequence is 15 residues long. The CDR3 loop reads CASSLLGGSNQPQHF. As DNA, the CDR3 is TGTGCCAGCAGCTTGCTAGGAGGGAGCAATCAGCCCCAGCATTTT.

V usage is TRBV7-2 and J usage is TRBJ1-1; tentative D call: TRBD1 (5 bases). Germline values: CDR1 SGHTA, CDR2 FQGNSA. The CDR3 is made up of 14 amino acids. Between the trimmed V and J ends, which lost 2 bases and 1 base, there was a span of 8 bases. The CDR3: CASSLRRANTEAFF. The CDR3 nucleotides are TGTGCCAGCAGCTTACGCAGGGCGAACACTGAAGCTTTCTTT.

The rearrangement uses TRBV5-1 and TRBJ1-1; D remains ambiguous. Trimming took off 4 bases at V and 0 bases at J, with 10 bases between the two ends. Germline values: CDR1 SGHRS, CDR2 YFSETQ. The CDR3 covers 14 residues. CDR3 nucleotides: TGCGCCAGCAGCCTTGGGTTGATGAACACTGAAGCTTTCTTT. This gives the protein CASSLGLMNTEAFF.